This T cell receptor (beta chain) was found in a study of CD8+ T cells in alopecia areata. Turning to the study itself: In an open-label trial, patients got 5 to 10 mg tofacitinib twice daily.

Points on this clone: Its antigen is currently unknown. One end of the junction is discordant with germline, which a read error may explain. At the DNA level, this CDR3 is encoded by other sequences in the same sample as well.

The CDR3 spans 13 residues. Per the germline V gene, CDR1 is MNHEY and CDR2 is SVGAGI. Study-level points and caveats: Scalp clonality and expanded CD8+ clones among the top 100 fell significantly with tofacitinib. Especially in alopecia totalis/universalis, lesional scalp showed greater clonality than normal scalp did.

RNA extraction and reverse transcription yielded cDNA as sequencing template. Sequencing used immunoSEQ multiplex PCR; TCRdb keeps in-frame clones, though not all of them. The sample lists about 90,000 clones, roughly two fifths occurring once. Treatment in this sample: oral pan-JAK inhibitor, 5-10 mg twice daily. The receptor was derived from a human donor with alopecia areata. This material consisted of CD8+ T cells sorted from blood, taken at week 24, from a patient treated with tofacitinib. The chain uses TRBV6-5 and TRBJ2-3, with D possibly being TRBD1 (5 bases). CDR3: CASSYRGTDTQYF. The CDR3 region has the DNA TGTGCCAGCAGTTATAGGGGCACAGATACACAGTATTTT.